This TCR beta chain was sequenced in a study of shared clonotypes between healthy human individuals. Findings and caveats of the study: With few donors, the genetic and exposure-history diversity represented was limited.

Assay: immunoSEQ multiplex PCR; the TCRdb copy retains only in-frame clones and omits some. The data hold fewer than 2.5 million clones, with 80% to 95% observed a single time. On this clone: The antigen is undetermined.

Unmatched junction bases numbered 7, after V lost 3 bases and J lost 0 bases. This CDR3 is 17 amino acids long. Germline lookup yields CDR1 KGHSH and CDR2 LQKENI. The sequence was obtained from a man aged 18 to 29 in good health. Some clones in this sample may be carry-over from other donors' samples. The chain couples TRBV18 to TRBJ2-3; TRBD2 aligns across 9 bases. Sequencing used naive CD4+ T cells from PBMCs. The subset is: CD45RA+ positively selected. The CDR3 DNA follows: TGTGCCAGCTCACCCCGCAGGGCGGGGGGGAGCACAGATACGCAGTATTTT. Translating gives CASSPRRAGGSTDTQYF.